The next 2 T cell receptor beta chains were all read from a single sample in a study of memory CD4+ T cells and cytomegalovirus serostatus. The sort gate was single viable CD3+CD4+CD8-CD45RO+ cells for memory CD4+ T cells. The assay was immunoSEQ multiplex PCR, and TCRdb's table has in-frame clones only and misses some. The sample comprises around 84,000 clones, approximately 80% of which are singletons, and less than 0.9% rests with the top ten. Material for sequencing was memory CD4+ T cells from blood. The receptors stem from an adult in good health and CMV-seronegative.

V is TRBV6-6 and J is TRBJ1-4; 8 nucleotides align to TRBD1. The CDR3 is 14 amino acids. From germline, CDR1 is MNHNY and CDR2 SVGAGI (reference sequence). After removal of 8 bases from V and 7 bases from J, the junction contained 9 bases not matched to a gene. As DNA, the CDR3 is TGTGCCAGCGGCCCGGACAGGGTGGCTGAAAAACTGTTTTTT. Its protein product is CASGPDRVAEKLFF.

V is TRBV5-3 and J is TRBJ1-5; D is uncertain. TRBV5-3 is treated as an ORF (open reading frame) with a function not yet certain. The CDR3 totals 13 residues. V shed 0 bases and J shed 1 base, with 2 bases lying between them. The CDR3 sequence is CARSLVSNQPQHF. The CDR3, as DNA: TGTGCCAGAAGCTTGGTAAGCAATCAGCCCCAGCATTTT.